Given below is one TCR beta chain in context. PCR amplification relied on 60 Vbeta primers (plus 13 Jbeta primers). Method: immunoSEQ multiplex PCR; TCRdb's copy keeps in-frame clones and lacks some. The data contain approximately 220,000 clones, under 80% of them singletons. The trim removed 6 bases at V and 8 bases at J, leaving 13 bases unmatched. The CDR3 covers 15 residues. From germline, CDR1 is MNHEY and CDR2 SVGAGI. The entry originates in a study of cytomegalovirus exposure and HLA in healthy donors. The specimen was PBMCs. The sequence was obtained from a woman in her thirties in good health and CMV-seronegative. V usage is TRBV6-5 and J usage is TRBJ1-3; 7 nucleotides match TRBD1. CDR3 in amino acids: CASRRYRGPVDTIYF. DNA for the CDR3: TGTGCCAGCAGACGATACAGGGGCCCCGTGGACACCATATATTTT.